Listed here are 15 T cell receptor beta chains from one sample, sequenced in a study of cytomegalovirus exposure and HLA in healthy donors. PCR used 60 Vbeta primers and 13 Jbeta primers. Produced via immunoSEQ multiplex PCR; TCRdb's table is partial and in-frame only. The table has fewer than 110,000 clones, over 70% seen once. Sequenced material: PBMCs. The receptors originated from a young man in good health and CMV-seronegative.

This chain connects TRBV29-1 to TRBJ1-2; 8 bases match TRBD1. The CDR3 consists of 11 residues. Germline loops: CDR1 SQVTM, CDR2 ANQGSEA. V lost 7 bases and J lost 8; bases outside the gene matches: 6. As DNA, the CDR3 is TGCAGCGCCAGGGGGCAAGGAGGCTACACCTTC. This gives the protein CSARGQGGYTF.

CDR3 protein: CASSQPRTSSHTDTQYF. CDR3 nucleotides: TGCGCCAGCAGCCAACCCAGGACTAGCAGCCACACAGATACGCAGTATTTT. This rearrangement joins TRBV4-1 to TRBJ2-3; 8 nucleotides align to TRBD2. CDR1 and CDR2 from the germline V gene are MGHRA and YSYEKL. The CDR3 contains 17 residues. Trimming cost V 2 bases and J 2 bases; bases outside gene matches: 9.

This rearrangement joins TRBV7-2 to TRBJ2-1; TRBD2 aligns across 11 bases. Germline trimming cut 7 bases from V and 9 bases from J; bases unmatched to any gene: 20. CDR1 and CDR2 from the germline V gene are SGHTA and FQGNSA. The CDR3 spans 18 residues. The CDR3 DNA reads TGTGCCAGCACTCCTCGGGTCGGTAGCGGGGGGGCTAGAGGTGAGCAGTTCTTC. Amino acids: CASTPRVGSGGARGEQFF.

J is TRBJ2-7 and V is TRBV29-1, with TRBD2 identical over 8 bases. J gave up 4 bases and V 6 bases, and 14 bases lay outside the gene matches. CDR3 length: 15 amino acids. CDR1 SQVTM and CDR2 ANQGSEA come from the germline V gene. CDR3 coding DNA: TGCAGCGTCGGGACTAGTCAAACCCGGAAGTACGAGCAGTACTTC. Protein product: CSVGTSQTRKYEQYF.

This clone has more than one count but fewer than ten. This chain uses TRBV7-2 with TRBJ2-7; 8 nucleotides align to TRBD2. Trimming at V came to 1 base and at J to 2 bases, leaving 4 bases not matched to a gene. CDR3 size: 15 residues. CDR1 and CDR2 (germline): SGHTA, FQGNSA. CDR3 sequence: CASSLELGRAYEQYF. As DNA, the CDR3 is TGTGCCAGCAGCTTAGAGCTCGGGAGGGCCTACGAGCAGTACTTC.

The chain combines TRBV5-4 with TRBJ2-7; 12 bases are shared with TRBD2. The trim removed 4 bases at V and 1 base at J, leaving 6 bases unmatched. Germline loops: CDR1 SGHNT, CDR2 YYREEE (reference sequence). The CDR3 sequence is 16 residues long. Here the CDR3 reads CASSALTSGRSYEQYF. Here the CDR3 DNA reads TGTGCCAGCAGCGCGCTAACTAGCGGGAGGTCCTACGAGCAGTACTTC.

The chain uses TRBV10-3 and TRBJ2-1, with TRBD1 identical over 10 bases. Germline V lookup: CDR1 ENHRY, CDR2 SYGVKD. The ends lost 4 bases at V and 5 bases at J; junction bases unmatched: 2. There are 14 residues in the CDR3. This CDR3 is CAISAGQGNNEQFF. CDR3 nucleotide sequence: TGTGCCATCAGTGCGGGACAGGGGAACAATGAGCAGTTCTTC.

On this clone: The same CDR3 also results from other DNA sequences found in this sample. This chain connects TRBV9 to TRBJ2-3; D unclear. With 0 bases removed from V and 1 base from J, the gap between germline ends came to 3 bases. CDR1 and CDR2 (germline): SGDLS, YYNGEE. CDR3 length: 13 residues. CDR3 sequence (DNA): TGTGCCAGCAGCGTAGGAGGCACAGATACGCAGTATTTT. It yields the protein CASSVGGTDTQYF.

The chain has TRBV30 and TRBJ1-5, with D unresolved. The CDR3 is 14 amino acids. V was shortened by 0 bases and J by 0 bases, with 6 bases between the two germline ends. Germline CDR1 is GTSNPN and CDR2 is SVGIG (reference sequence). This CDR3 reads CAWSVRYSNQPQHF. CDR3 sequence (DNA): TGTGCCTGGAGTGTACGGTATAGCAATCAGCCCCAGCATTTT.

This clone was counted only a few times. The gene calls are TRBV6-5 and TRBJ1-2, with D possibly being TRBD1 (5 bases). This CDR3 contains 14 residues. With 6 bases removed from V and 7 bases from J, the gap between germline ends came to 18 bases. Germline loops: CDR1 MNHEY, CDR2 SVGAGI. The DNA for the CDR3 is TGTGCCAGCAGGGGAACAGGTCTCACAGCTGGCTACACCTTC. Its protein product is CASRGTGLTAGYTF.

The chain links TRBV28 to TRBJ2-7; no clear D gene. V was shortened by 5 bases and J by 2 bases, with 13 bases between the two germline ends. This CDR3 contains 14 residues. Per the germline V gene, CDR1 is MDHEN and CDR2 is SYDVKM. The CDR3 is CASSAPGGPYEQYF. The CDR3 bases are TGTGCCAGCAGTGCCCCGGGTGGCCCCTACGAGCAGTACTTC.

The chain employs TRBV18 and TRBJ1-4, with 12 bases lining up with TRBD1. V was clipped by 6 bases and J by 8 bases; unmatched bases: 4. Per germline, CDR1 KGHSH and CDR2 LQKENI. The CDR3 contains 14 residues. The DNA for the CDR3 is TGTGCCAGCTCCCCGGGACAGGGGGCCGAAAAACTGTTTTTT. This gives the protein CASSPGQGAEKLFF.

The rearrangement joins TRBV15 to TRBJ2-1; no reliable D call. Germline-derived CDR1 and CDR2 are LNHNV and YYDKDF (reference sequence). The CDR3 extends over 15 amino acids. Trimming shortened V by 0 bases and J by 0 bases, and 6 bases separated the two germline ends. CDR3 sequence: CATSRDTSSYNEQFF. The CDR3 nucleotides are TGTGCCACCAGCAGAGATACAAGCTCCTACAATGAGCAGTTCTTC. Using reference TRBV15 and TRBJ2-1 for the parts outside the CDR3, the full variable domain is DAMVIQNPRYQVTQFGKPVTLSCSQTLNHNVMYWYQQKSSQAPKLLFHYYDKDFNNEADTPDNFQSRRPNTSFCFLDIRSPGLGDTAMYLCATSRDTSSYNEQFFGPGTRLTVL.

This rearrangement joins TRBV4-1 to TRBJ1-4; 10 bases agree with TRBD1. With V trimmed by 1 base and J by 11 bases, 10 bases remained unmatched. The CDR3 contains 16 residues. CDR1 and CDR2 from the germline V gene are MGHRA and YSYEKL. CDR3 DNA sequence: TGCGCCAGCAGCCAAGTATTGCGGACAGGGGGAGGGAAACTGTTTTTT. The encoded protein is CASSQVLRTGGGKLFF.

V gene TRBV5-1 combines with J gene TRBJ2-1; 9 positions agree with TRBD2. The CDR3 spans 17 residues. CDR1 is SGHRS and CDR2 is YFSETQ in the germline V gene. V lost 4 bases and J lost 6; bases outside the gene matches: 14. CDR3 nucleotides: TGCGCCAGCAGCCAACCGGGAGGTAGCGGGAGAATCAATGAGCAGTTCTTC. This encodes CASSQPGGSGRINEQFF. Looking up the rest from reference TRBV5-1 and TRBJ2-1 gives the full variable domain: KAGVTQTPRYLIKTRGQQVTLSCSPISGHRSVSWYQQTPGQGLQFLFEYFSETQRNKGNFPGRFSGRQFSNSRSEMNVSTLELGDSALYLCASSQPGGSGRINEQFFGPGTRLTVL.